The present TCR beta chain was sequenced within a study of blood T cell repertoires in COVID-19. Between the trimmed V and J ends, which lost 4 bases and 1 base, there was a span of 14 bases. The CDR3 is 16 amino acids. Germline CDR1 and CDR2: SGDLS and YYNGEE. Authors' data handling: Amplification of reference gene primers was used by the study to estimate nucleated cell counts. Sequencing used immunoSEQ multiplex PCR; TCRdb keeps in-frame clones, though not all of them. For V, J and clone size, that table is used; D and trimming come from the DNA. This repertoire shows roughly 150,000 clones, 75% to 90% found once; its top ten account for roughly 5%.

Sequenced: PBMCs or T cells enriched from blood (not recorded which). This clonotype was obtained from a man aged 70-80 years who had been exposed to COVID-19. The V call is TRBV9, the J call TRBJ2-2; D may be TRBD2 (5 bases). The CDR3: CASSPSLRENTGELFF. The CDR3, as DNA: TGTGCCAGCAGCCCCTCTCTCCGGGAGAACACCGGGGAGCTGTTTTTT.